This T cell receptor (beta chain) stems from a study of blood T cell repertoires in COVID-19. Study background: T cells, B-cell-depleted T cells, or PBMCs provided the cDNA or gDNA that served as material.

Sequenced by immunoSEQ multiplex PCR; TCRdb stores in-frame clones only, minus some. The sample lists some 360,000 clones, 88% occurring once. Participants came from under 30 US areas, aged roughly 18 to 95 years. Participant-given clinical history determined each cohort assignment. Within 2 weeks of study entry, exposed participants had contacted a PCR-confirmed or clinician-diagnosed COVID-19 case. Trimming cost V 4 bases and J 5 bases, with 21 bases left between them. CDR3 size: 16 residues. From germline, CDR1 is SGDLS and CDR2 YYNGEE. The V call is TRBV9, the J call TRBJ1-2; D gene ambiguous. This clonotype originated in a woman between 25 and 40 years old who had been exposed to COVID-19. Sequencing used PBMCs or T cells enriched from blood (not recorded which). The CDR3 DNA follows: TGTGCCAGCAGCCCCGCCCCGGCCCAAAAGACTTATGGCTACACCTTC. It yields the protein CASSPAPAQKTYGYTF.